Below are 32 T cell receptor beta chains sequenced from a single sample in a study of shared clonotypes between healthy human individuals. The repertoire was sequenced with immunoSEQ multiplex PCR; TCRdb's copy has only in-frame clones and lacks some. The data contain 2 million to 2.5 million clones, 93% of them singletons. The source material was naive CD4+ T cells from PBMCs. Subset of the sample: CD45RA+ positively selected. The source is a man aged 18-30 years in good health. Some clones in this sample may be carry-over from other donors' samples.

The CDR3 coding sequence is TGTGCCAGCACCAGACGCCCCACTAGCGGTTACTACAATGAGCAGTTCTTC. Amino acids: CASTRRPTSGYYNEQFF. The chain uses TRBV27 and TRBJ2-1; 8 bases align to TRBD2. Germline V gene data show CDR1 as MNHEY and CDR2 as SMNVEV (reference sequence). There are 17 residues in the CDR3. The J segment lost 3 bases and the V segment lost 7 bases, leaving 14 bases of the junction unmatched.

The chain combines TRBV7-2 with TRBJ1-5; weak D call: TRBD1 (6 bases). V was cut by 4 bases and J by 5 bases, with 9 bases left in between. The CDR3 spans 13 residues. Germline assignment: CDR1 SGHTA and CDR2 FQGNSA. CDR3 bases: TGTGCCAGCAGCTATACAGGGTATCAGCCCCAGCATTTT. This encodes CASSYTGYQPQHF.

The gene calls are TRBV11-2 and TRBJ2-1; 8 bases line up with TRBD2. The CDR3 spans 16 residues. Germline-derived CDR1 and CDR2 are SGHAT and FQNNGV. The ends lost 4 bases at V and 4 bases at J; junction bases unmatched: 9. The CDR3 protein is CASSYRSGSGYNEQFF. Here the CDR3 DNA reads TGTGCCAGCAGCTACAGGAGCGGGAGTGGGTACAATGAGCAGTTCTTC.

The CDR3 DNA reads as TGTGCCAGCAGTGAAGGGGGGAGGGGCCGCGAGAGCTCCTACAATGAGCAGTTCTTC. As protein: CASSEGGRGRESSYNEQFF. J is TRBJ2-1 and V is TRBV6-1, with 7 bases lining up with TRBD2. The germline V gene has CDR1 MNHNS and CDR2 SASEGT. Unmatched junction bases numbered 12, after V lost 1 base and J lost 0 bases. The CDR3 contains 19 residues.

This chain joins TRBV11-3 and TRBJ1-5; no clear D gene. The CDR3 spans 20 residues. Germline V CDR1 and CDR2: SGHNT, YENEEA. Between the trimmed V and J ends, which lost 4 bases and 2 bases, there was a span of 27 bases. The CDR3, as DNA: TGTGCCAGCAGCTACCTGATCTTGTCCCCCAATCCTACCCGCAATCAGCCCCAGCATTTT. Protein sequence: CASSYLILSPNPTRNQPQHF.

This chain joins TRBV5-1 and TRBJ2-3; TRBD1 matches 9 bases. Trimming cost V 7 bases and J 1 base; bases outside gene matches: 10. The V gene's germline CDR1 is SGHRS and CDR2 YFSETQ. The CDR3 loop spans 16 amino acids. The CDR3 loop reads CASAPTGTGRTDTQYF. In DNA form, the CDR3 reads TGCGCCAGCGCTCCGACCGGGACAGGGCGCACAGATACGCAGTATTTT.

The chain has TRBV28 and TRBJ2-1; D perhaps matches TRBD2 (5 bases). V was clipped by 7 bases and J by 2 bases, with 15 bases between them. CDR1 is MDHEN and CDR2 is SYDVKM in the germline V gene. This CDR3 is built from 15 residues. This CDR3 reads CASKGRTGTYNEQFF. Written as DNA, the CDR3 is TGTGCCAGCAAAGGTAGGACTGGTACCTACAATGAGCAGTTCTTC.

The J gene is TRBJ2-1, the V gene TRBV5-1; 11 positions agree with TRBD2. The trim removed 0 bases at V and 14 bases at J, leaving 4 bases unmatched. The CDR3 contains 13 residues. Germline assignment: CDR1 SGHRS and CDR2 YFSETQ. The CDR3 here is CASSLGGLAAKFF. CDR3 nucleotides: TGCGCCAGCAGCTTGGGGGGACTAGCGGCCAAGTTCTTC. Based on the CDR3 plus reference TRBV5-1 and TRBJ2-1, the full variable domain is KAGVTQTPRYLIKTRGQQVTLSCSPISGHRSVSWYQQTPGQGLQFLFEYFSETQRNKGNFPGRFSGRQFSNSRSEMNVSTLELGDSALYLCASSLGGLAAKFFGPGTRLTVL.

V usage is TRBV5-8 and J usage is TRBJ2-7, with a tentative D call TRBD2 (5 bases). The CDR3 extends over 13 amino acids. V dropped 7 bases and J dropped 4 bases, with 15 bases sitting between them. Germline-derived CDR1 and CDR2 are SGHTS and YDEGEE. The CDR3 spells CASRPYPGYEQYF. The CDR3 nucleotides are TGTGCCAGCCGGCCCTACCCGGGGTACGAGCAGTACTTC.

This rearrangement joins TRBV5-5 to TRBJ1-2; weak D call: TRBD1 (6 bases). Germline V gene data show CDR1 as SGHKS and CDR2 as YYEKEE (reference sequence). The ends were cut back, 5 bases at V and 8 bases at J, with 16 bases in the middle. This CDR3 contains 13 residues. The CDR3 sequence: CASRVPGTGGYTF. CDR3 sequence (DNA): TGTGCCAGCAGGGTCCCCGGAACAGGGGGCTACACCTTC.

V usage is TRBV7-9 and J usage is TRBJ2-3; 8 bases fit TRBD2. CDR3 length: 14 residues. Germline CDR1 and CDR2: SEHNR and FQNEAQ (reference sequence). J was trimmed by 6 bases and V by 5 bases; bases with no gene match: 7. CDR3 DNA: TGTGCCAGCAGCGCTGGCGCTAGCGGGGATACGCAGTATTTT. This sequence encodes CASSAGASGDTQYF.

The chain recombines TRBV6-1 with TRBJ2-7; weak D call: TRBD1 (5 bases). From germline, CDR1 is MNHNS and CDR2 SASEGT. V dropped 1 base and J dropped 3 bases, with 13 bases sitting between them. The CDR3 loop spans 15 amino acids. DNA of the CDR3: TGTGCCAGCAGTGAAGGGGGCCATAGAGACTACGAGCAGTACTTC. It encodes CASSEGGHRDYEQYF.

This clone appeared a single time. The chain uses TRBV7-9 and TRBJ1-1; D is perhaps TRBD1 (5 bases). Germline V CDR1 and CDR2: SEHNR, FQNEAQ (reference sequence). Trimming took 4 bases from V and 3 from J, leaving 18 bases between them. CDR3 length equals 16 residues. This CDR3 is CASSSTPGPPDTEAFF. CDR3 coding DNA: TGTGCCAGCAGCTCTACCCCGGGACCCCCAGACACTGAAGCTTTCTTT.

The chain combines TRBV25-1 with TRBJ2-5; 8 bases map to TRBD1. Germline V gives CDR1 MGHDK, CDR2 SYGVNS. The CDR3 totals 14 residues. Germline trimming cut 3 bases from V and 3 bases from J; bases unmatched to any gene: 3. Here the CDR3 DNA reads TGTGCCAGCAGTGACTACAGGGGGAAAGAGACCCAGTACTTC. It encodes CASSDYRGKETQYF.

The CDR3 DNA sequence: TGTGCCAGCAGCTTAGGTCAGGGGTTGAGCTCCTACAATGAGCAGTTCTTC. It is translated as CASSLGQGLSSYNEQFF. The chain recombines TRBV11-3 with TRBJ2-1, with TRBD1 as a possible D gene (6 bases). Germline V gene sequence: CDR1 SGHNT, CDR2 YENEEA. The ends were cut back, 1 base at V and 0 bases at J, with 13 bases in the middle. There are 17 residues in the CDR3. The full variable domain, rest sourced from reference TRBV11-3 and TRBJ2-1, is EAGVVQSPRYKIIEKKQPVAFWCNPISGHNTLYWYLQNLGQGPELLIRYENEEAVDDSQLPKDRFSAERLKGVDSTLKIQPAELGDSAVYLCASSLGQGLSSYNEQFFGPGTRLTVL.

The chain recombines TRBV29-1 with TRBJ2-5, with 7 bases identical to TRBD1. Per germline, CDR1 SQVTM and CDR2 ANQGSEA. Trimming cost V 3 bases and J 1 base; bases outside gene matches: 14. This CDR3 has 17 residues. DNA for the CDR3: TGCAGCGTTGAGGGTCGATGGGACAGAGCCTCCCAAGAGACCCAGTACTTC. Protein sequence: CSVEGRWDRASQETQYF.

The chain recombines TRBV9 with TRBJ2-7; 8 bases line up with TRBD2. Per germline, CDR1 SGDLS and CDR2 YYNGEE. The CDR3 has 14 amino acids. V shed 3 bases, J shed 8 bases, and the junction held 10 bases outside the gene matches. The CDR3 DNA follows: TGTGCCAGCAGCGCCGGACTAGCCGAGGCCCAGCAGTACTTC. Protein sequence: CASSAGLAEAQQYF.

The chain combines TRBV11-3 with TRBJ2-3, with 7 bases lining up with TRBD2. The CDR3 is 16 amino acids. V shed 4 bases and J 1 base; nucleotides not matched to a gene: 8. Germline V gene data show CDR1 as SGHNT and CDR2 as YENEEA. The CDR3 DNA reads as TGTGCCAGCAGCTCCGGCTTACGGGAGGGCACAGATACGCAGTATTTT. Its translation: CASSSGLREGTDTQYF.

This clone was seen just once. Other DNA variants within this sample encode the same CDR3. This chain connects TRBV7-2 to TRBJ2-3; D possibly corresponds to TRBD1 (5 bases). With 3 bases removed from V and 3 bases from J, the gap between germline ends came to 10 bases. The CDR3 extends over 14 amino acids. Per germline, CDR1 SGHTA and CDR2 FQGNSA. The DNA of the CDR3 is TGTGCCAGCAGCTTGGCAGGGCCGACAGATACGCAGTATTTT. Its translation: CASSLAGPTDTQYF.

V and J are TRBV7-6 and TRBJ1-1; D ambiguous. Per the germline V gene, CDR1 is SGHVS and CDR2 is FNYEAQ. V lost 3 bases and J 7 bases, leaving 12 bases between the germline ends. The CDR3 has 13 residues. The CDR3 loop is CASSFEPEDEAFF. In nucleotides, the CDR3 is TGTGCCAGCAGCTTTGAACCAGAAGATGAAGCTTTCTTT.

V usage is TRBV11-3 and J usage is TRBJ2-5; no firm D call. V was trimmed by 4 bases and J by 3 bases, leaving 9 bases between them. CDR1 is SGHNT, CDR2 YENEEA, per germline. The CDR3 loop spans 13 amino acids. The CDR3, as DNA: TGTGCCAGCAGCTCCGGGCCGGAAGAGACCCAGTACTTC. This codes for CASSSGPEETQYF.

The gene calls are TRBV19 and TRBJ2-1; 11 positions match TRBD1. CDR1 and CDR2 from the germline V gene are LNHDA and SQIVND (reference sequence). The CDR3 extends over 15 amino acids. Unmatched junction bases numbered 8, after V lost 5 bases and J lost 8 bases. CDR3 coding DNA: TGTGCCAGTAGTGGGAGGACAGGGGGCAACTATGAGCAGTTCTTC. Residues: CASSGRTGGNYEQFF.

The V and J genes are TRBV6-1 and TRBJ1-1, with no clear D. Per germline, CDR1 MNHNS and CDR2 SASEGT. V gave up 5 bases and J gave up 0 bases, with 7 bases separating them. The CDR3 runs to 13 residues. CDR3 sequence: CASSLQMNTEAFF. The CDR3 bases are TGTGCCAGCAGTTTACAGATGAACACTGAAGCTTTCTTT.

The CDR3 DNA follows: TGTGCCAGCATTCGGGACAGGGGCCCCGAGCAGTACTTC. Protein product: CASIRDRGPEQYF. V usage is TRBV6-1 and J usage is TRBJ2-7; 10 bases align to TRBD1. Germline values: CDR1 MNHNS, CDR2 SASEGT. This CDR3 contains 13 residues. The V segment lost 7 bases and the J segment 6 bases; nucleotides outside the gene matches: 6.

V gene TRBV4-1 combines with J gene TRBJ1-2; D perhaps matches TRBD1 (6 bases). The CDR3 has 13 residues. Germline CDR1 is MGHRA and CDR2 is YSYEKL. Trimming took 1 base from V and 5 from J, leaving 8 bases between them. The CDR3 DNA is TGCGCCAGCAGCCAAGGGGGGCAATATGGCTACACCTTC. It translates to CASSQGGQYGYTF.

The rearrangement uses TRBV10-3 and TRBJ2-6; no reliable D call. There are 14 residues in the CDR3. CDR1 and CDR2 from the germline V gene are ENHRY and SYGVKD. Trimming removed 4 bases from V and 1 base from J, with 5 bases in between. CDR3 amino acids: CAISAGSGANVLTF. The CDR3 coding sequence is TGTGCCATCAGTGCTGGTTCTGGGGCCAACGTCCTGACTTTC.

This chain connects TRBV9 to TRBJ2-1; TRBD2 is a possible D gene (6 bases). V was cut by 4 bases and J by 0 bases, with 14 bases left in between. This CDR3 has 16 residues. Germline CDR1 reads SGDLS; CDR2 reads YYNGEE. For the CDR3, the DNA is TGTGCCAGCAGCCGATTAGCGGTTTTCTCCTACAATGAGCAGTTCTTC. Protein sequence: CASSRLAVFSYNEQFF. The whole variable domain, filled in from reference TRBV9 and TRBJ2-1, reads DSGVTQTPKHLITATGQRVTLRCSPRSGDLSVYWYQQSLDQGLQFLIQYYNGEERAKGNILERFSAQQFPDLHSELNLSSLELGDSALYFCASSRLAVFSYNEQFFGPGTRLTVL.

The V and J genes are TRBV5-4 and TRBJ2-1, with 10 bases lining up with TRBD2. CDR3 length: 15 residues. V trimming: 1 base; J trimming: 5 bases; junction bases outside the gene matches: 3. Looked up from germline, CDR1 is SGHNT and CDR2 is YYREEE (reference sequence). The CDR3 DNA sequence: TGTGCCAGCAGCTTGTCTAGCGGGAGCCACAATGAGCAGTTCTTC. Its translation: CASSLSSGSHNEQFF.

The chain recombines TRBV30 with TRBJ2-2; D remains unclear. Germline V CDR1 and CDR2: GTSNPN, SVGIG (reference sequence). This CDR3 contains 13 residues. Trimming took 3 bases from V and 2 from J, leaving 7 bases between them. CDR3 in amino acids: CAWRVTNTGELFF. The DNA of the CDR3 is TGTGCCTGGAGGGTGACTAACACCGGGGAGCTGTTTTTT.

The chain's CDR3 is CASSAGPGAHSGANVLTF. The DNA for the CDR3 is TGTGCCAGCAGCGCGGGCCCAGGGGCCCACTCTGGGGCCAACGTCCTGACTTTC. The chain is built from TRBV9 and TRBJ2-6, with D maybe TRBD1 (6 bases). Trimming removed 3 bases from V and 0 bases from J, with 16 bases in between. The CDR3 covers 18 residues. Germline V CDR1 and CDR2: SGDLS, YYNGEE.

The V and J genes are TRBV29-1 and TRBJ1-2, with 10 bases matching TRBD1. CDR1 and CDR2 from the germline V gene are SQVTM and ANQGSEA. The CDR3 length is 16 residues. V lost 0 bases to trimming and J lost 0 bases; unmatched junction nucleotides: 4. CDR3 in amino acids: CSVEDRQGAPNYGYTF. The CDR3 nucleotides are TGCAGCGTTGAAGATCGACAGGGGGCTCCTAACTATGGCTACACCTTC.

CDR3 coding DNA: TGTGCCAGCAGTCGTAGTGGGGGGGCGGAGGGCTACACCTTC. Amino acid sequence: CASSRSGGAEGYTF. This chain uses TRBV6-5 with TRBJ1-2; tentative D call: TRBD1 (6 bases). CDR3 length: 14 amino acids. Germline assignment: CDR1 MNHEY and CDR2 SVGAGI. The V and J ends lost 5 bases and 8 bases respectively, with 18 bases between them.